This entry describes one T cell receptor beta chain. Its antigen is not known. Assay used: immunoSEQ multiplex PCR; TCRdb lists only in-frame clones, some missing. Found here are approximately 83,000 clones, just over 90% of them singletons; the top ten hold 4.5%. CDR3 length: 11 amino acids. Looked up from germline, CDR1 is MDHEN and CDR2 is SYDVKM. V lost 6 bases to trimming and J lost 4 bases, with 6 bases between them. The sample originates from a study of T cell responses to AZD1222 COVID-19 vaccine. Study-level points and caveats: Seropositivity was recorded at baseline in only 6 or 7 AZD1222 recipients. Within unmutated variant regions lay the reported targets of nearly half of spike-specific TCRs. Donor demographics were predominantly white British with a female majority; clonal diversity may be underestimated. With dominance at 160-218 and 743-854, vaccine-associated CD4 TCRs spanned spike.

The genes are TRBV28 and TRBJ1-1, with TRBD1 as a possible D gene (5 bases). Specimen: peripheral blood, collected on day 0 of MenACWY control vaccination. The source is an adult in good health. CDR3 region: CASRDSTEAFF. The CDR3 DNA follows: TGTGCCAGCAGAGACAGCACTGAAGCTTTCTTT. Full variable domain (remainder filled in from reference TRBV28 and TRBJ1-1): DVKVTQSSRYLVKRTGEKVFLECVQDMDHENMFWYRQDPGLGLRLIYFSYDVKMKEKGDIPEGYSVSREKKERFSLILESASTNQTSMYLCASRDSTEAFFGQGTRLTVV.